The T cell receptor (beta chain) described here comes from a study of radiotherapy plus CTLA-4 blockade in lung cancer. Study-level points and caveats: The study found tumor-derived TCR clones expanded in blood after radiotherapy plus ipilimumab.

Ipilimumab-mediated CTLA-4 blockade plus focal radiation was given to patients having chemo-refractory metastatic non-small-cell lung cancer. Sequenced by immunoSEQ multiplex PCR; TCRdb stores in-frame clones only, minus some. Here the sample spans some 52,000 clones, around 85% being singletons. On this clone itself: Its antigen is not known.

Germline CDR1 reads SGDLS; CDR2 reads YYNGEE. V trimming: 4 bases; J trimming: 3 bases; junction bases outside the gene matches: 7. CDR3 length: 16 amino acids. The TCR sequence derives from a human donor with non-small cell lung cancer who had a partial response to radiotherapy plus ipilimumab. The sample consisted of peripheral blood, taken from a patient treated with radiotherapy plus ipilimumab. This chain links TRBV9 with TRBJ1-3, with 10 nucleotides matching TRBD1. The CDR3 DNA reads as TGTGCCAGCAGCAAAGAGGGACAGGGGATTGGAAACACCATATATTTT. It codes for CASSKEGQGIGNTIYF.